This T cell receptor (beta chain) stems from a study of blood T cell repertoires in COVID-19. Study as a whole: From the United States, Italy and Spain came samples of acute and convalescent COVID-19. PBMCs, B-cell-depleted T cells, or T cells provided the cDNA or gDNA that made up the material.

Some clones are missing from TCRdb's copy, which holds only in-frame ones; the method was immunoSEQ multiplex PCR. The sample yields some 210,000 clones, around 83% seen once. Per the germline V gene, CDR1 is MNHEY and CDR2 is SVGAGI. This CDR3 is built from 14 residues. Trimming stripped 8 bases from V and 7 bases from J, with 18 bases between. This TCR derives from a middle-aged man with active or convalescent COVID-19. The specimen sequenced was peripheral blood. The chain links TRBV6-5 to TRBJ1-5; D may be TRBD1 (6 bases). Written as DNA, the CDR3 is TGTGCCAGCCTGGAACAGGGAAGGGACCAGCCCCAGCATTTT. It codes for CASLEQGRDQPQHF.